This TCR beta chain was recovered during a study of response to subunit inactivated influenza vaccine. Findings and caveats of the study: The authors put forward the suggestion that each seasonal influenza vaccination may bring in only a limited number of new T cells.

At least ten counts were recorded for this clonotype. Its antigen is not known. The V segment lost 2 bases and the J segment 0 bases; nucleotides outside the gene matches: 8. CDR1 and CDR2 (germline): SGHVS, FNYEAQ. CDR3 length: 19 amino acids. Via MiXCR, TCRdb re-called the RT-PCR reads, giving one row per CDR3 protein. Found here are around 480,000 distinct CDR3 sequences, approximately 16% of them singletons; the top ten hold 2.5% to 3.5%. The chain employs TRBV7-6 and TRBJ2-1, with 12 bases aligning to TRBD2. The sequenced sample was CD4+ T cells sorted from PBMCs, obtained about 24 months after vaccination. This receptor was identified in a man between 50 and 69 years old who received an inactivated influenza vaccine. Here the CDR3 reads CASSLRTSGGPISYNEQFF. CDR3 DNA: TGTGCCAGCAGCTTAAGAACTAGCGGGGGGCCTATCTCCTACAATGAGCAGTTCTTC. The whole variable domain, remainder taken from reference TRBV7-6 and TRBJ2-1, is GAGVSQSPRYKVTKRGQDVALRCDPISGHVSLYWYRQALGQGPEFLTYFNYEAQQDKSGLPNDRFSAERPEGSISTLTIQRTEQRDSAMYRCASSLRTSGGPISYNEQFFGPGTRLTVL.